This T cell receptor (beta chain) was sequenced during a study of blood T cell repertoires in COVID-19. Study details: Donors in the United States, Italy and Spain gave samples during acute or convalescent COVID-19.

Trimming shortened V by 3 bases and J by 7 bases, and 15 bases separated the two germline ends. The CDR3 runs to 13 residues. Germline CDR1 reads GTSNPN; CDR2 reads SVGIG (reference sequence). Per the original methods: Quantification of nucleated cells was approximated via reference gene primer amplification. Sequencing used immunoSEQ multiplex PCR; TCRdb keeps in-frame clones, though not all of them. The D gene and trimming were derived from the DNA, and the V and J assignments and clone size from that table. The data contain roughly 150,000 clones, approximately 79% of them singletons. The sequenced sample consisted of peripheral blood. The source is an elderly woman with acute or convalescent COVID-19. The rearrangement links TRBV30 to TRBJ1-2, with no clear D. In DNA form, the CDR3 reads TGTGCCTGGAGACTCCAATCCGTCGGTGGCTACACCTTC. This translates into CAWRLQSVGGYTF.